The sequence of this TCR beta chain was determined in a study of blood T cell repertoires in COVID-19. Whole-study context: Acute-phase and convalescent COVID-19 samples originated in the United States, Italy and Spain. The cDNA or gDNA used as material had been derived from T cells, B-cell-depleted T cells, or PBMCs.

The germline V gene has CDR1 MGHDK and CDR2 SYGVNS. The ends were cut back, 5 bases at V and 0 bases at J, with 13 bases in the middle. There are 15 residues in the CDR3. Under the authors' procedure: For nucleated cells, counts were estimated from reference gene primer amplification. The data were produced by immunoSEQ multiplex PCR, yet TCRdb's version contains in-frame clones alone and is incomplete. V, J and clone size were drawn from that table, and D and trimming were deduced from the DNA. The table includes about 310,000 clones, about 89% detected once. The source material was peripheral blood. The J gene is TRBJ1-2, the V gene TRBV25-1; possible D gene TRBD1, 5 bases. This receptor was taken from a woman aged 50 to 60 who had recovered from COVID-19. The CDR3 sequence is CASSMGGLANYGYTF. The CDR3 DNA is TGTGCCAGCAGTATGGGGGGTCTAGCTAACTATGGCTACACCTTC.